The present T cell receptor (beta chain) was sequenced within a study of blood T cell repertoires in COVID-19. The CDR3 is 13 amino acids. Germline V CDR1 and CDR2: MNHNS, SASEGT. Here immunoSEQ multiplex PCR was the method, and the copy in TCRdb shows in-frame clones only, minus some. The table lists about 250,000 clones, around 89% of them singletons. On this clone itself: One junction end disagrees with the germline gene, perhaps due to a read error.

The chain recombines TRBV6-1 with TRBJ2-1; 7 bases agree with TRBD2. The sample was PBMCs or T cells enriched from blood (not recorded which). The clonotype was recovered from a middle-aged man who had recovered from COVID-19. The CDR3: CASSEYAGSGTIF. CDR3 DNA sequence: TGTGCCAGCAGTGAATACGCAGGGAGCGGGACGATCTTC.